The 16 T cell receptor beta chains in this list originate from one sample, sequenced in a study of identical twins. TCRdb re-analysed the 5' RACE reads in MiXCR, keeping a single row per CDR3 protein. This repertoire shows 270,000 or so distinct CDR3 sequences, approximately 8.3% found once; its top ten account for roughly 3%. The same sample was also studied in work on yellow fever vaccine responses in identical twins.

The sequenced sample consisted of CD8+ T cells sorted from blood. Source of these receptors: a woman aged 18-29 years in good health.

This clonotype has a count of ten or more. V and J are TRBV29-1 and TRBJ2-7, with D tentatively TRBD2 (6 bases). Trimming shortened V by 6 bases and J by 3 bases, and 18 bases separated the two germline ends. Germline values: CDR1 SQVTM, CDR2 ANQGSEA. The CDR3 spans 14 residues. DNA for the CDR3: TGCAGCGTGAAGACCGGGAGAACCTTCTACGAGCAGTACTTC. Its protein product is CSVKTGRTFYEQYF.

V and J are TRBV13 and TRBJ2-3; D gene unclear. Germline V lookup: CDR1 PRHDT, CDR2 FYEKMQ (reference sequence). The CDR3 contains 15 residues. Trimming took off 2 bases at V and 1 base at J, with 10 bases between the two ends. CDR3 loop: CASSLRSEGTDTQYF. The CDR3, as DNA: TGTGCCAGCAGCTTAAGAAGTGAGGGCACAGATACGCAGTATTTT. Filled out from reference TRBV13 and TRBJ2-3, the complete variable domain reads AAGVIQSPRHLIKEKRETATLKCYPIPRHDTVYWYQQGPGQDPQFLISFYEKMQSDKGSIPDRFSAQQFSDYHSELNMSSLELGDSALYFCASSLRSEGTDTQYFGPGTRLTVL.

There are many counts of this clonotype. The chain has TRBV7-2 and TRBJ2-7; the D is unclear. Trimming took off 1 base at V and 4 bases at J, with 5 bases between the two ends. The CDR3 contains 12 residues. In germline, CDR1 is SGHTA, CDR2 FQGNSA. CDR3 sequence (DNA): TGTGCCAGCAGCTTAGGGTATTACGAGCAGTACTTC. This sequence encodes CASSLGYYEQYF.

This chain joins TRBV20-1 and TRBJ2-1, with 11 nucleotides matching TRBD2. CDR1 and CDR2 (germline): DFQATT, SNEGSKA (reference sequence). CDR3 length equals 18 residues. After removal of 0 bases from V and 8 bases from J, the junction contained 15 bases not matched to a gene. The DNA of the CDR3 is TGCAGTGCTAGAGATCCTACCTTTGGACTAGCGGGCGGGGATGAGCAGTTCTTC. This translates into CSARDPTFGLAGGDEQFF.

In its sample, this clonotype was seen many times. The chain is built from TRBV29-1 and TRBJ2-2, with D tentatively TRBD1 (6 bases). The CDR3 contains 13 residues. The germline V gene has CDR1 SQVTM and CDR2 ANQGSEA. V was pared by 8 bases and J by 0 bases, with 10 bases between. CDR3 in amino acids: CSSGHPNTGELFF. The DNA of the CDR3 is TGCAGCTCGGGACACCCGAACACCGGGGAGCTGTTTTTT.

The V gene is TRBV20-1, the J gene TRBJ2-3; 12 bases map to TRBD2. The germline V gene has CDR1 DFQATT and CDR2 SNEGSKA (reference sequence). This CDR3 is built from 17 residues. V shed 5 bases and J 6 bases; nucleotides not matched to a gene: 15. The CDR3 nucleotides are TGCAGTGCTCCATGGCCTCTAGCGGGAGGGATTGGGGATACGCAGTATTTT. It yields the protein CSAPWPLAGGIGDTQYF.

The CDR3 reads CASSSGLTGTIGLPDTQYF. The DNA of the CDR3 is TGTGCCAGCAGTTCGGGTCTGACAGGGACCATCGGATTACCAGATACGCAGTATTTT. This chain joins TRBV28 and TRBJ2-3; 7 nucleotides align to TRBD1. The CDR3 extends over 19 amino acids. Losses at the gene ends were 4 bases for V and 4 bases for J; bases not matched to a gene: 20. The germline V gene has CDR1 MDHEN and CDR2 SYDVKM.

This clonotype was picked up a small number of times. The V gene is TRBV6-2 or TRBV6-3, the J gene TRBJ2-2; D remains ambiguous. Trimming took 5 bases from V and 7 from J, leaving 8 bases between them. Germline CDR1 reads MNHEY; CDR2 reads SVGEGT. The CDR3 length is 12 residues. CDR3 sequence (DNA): TGTGCCAGCAGTAACCTCAACGGGGAGCTGTTTTTT. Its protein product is CASSNLNGELFF.

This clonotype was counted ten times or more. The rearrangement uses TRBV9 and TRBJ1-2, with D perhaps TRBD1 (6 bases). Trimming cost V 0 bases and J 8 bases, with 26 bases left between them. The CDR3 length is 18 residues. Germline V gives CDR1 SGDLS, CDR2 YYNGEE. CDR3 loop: CASSVATGGTELTMGYTF. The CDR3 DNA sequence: TGTGCCAGCAGCGTAGCTACGGGGGGCACGGAGCTGACTATGGGCTACACCTTC.

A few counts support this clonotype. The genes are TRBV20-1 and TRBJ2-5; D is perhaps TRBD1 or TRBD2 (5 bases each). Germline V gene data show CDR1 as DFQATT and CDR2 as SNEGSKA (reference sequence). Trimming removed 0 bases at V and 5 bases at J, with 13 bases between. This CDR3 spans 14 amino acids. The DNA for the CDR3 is TGCAGTGCTAGAGATGGGGGTTTACGGGAGACCCAGTACTTC. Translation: CSARDGGLRETQYF.

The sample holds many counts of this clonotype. In DNA, the CDR3 is TGTGCCAGCAGCCTCAGCGGGAGCTACACAGATACGCAGTATTTT. It specifies CASSLSGSYTDTQYF. This chain uses TRBV7-6 with TRBJ2-3; 8 bases are shared with TRBD2. This CDR3 comprises 15 residues. The germline CDR1 and CDR2 sequences are SGHVS and FNYEAQ. V lost 5 bases and J lost 2; bases outside the gene matches: 6.

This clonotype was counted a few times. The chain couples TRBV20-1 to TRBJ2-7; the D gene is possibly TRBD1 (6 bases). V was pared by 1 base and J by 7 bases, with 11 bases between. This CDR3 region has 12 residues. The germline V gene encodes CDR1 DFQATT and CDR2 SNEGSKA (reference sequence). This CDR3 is CSARVSGVEQYF. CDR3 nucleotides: TGCAGTGCTAGAGTGTCAGGGGTAGAGCAGTACTTC.

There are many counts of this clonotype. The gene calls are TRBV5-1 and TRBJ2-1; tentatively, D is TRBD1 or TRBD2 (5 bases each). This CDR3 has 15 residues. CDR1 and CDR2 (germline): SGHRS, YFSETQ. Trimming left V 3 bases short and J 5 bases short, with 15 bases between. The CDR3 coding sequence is TGCGCCAGCAGCTACTCCGGGACGGACAACAATGAGCAGTTCTTC. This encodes CASSYSGTDNNEQFF. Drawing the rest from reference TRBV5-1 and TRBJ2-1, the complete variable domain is KAGVTQTPRYLIKTRGQQVTLSCSPISGHRSVSWYQQTPGQGLQFLFEYFSETQRNKGNFPGRFSGRQFSNSRSEMNVSTLELGDSALYLCASSYSGTDNNEQFFGPGTRLTVL.

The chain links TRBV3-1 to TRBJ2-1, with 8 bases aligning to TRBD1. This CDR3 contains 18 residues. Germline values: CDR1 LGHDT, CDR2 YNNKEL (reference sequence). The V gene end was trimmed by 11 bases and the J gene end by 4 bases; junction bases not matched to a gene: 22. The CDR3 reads CASSPTGQGAIIYNEQFF. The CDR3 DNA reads TGTGCCTCCAGCCCTACCGGGCAGGGGGCGATTATTTACAATGAGCAGTTCTTC.

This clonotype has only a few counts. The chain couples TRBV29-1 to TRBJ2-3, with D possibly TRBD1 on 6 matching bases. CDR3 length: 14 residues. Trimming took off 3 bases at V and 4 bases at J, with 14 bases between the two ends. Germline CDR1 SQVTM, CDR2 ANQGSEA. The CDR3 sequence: CSVETGQRADTQYF. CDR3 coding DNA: TGCAGCGTTGAGACAGGACAAAGGGCAGATACGCAGTATTTT.

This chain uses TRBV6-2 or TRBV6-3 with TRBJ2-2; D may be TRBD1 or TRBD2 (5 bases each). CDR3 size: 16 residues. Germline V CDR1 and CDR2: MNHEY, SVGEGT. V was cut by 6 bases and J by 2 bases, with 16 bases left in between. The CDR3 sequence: CASSPVFGDNTGELFF. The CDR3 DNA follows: TGTGCCAGCAGCCCTGTTTTTGGGGACAACACCGGGGAGCTGTTTTTT.